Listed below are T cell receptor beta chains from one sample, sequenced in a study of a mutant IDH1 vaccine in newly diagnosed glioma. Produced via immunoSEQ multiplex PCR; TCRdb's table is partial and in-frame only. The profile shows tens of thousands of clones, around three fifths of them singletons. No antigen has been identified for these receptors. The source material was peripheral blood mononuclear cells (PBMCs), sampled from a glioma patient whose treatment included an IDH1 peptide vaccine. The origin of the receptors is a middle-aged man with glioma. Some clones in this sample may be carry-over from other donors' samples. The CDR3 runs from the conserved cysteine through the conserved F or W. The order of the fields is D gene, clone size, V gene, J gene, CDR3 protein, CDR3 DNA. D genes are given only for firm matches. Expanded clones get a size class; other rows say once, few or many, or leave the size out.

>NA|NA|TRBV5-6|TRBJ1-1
CASSQTWGTEAFF
TGTGCCAGCAGCCAAACCTGGGGGACTGAAGCTTTCTTT
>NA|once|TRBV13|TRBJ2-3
CATRPGTHTDTQYF
TGTGCCACCCGCCCCGGGACTCACACAGATACGCAGTATTTT
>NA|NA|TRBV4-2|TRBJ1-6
CASSPSLGGRNSPLHF
TGTGCCAGCAGCCCCTCCTTAGGGGGTCGTAATTCACCCCTCCACTTT
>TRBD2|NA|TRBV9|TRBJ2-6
CASSVAGGAAGANVLTF
TGTGCCAGCAGCGTAGCGGGGGGAGCGGCTGGGGCCAACGTCCTGACTTTC
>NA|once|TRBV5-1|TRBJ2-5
CASSPTPEQETQYF
TGCGCCAGCAGCCCGACGCCGGAACAAGAGACCCAGTACTTC
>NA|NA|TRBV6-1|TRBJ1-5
CASQPSSRNQPQHF
TGTGCCAGCCAGCCGAGCTCGAGGAATCAGCCCCAGCATTTT
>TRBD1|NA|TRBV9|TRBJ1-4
CASSARQGAGEKLFF
TGTGCCAGCAGCGCCCGACAGGGGGCGGGAGAAAAACTGTTTTTT
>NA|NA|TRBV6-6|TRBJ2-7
CASSSTGYSYEQYF
TGTGCCAGCAGTTCGACAGGATACTCCTACGAGCAGTACTTC
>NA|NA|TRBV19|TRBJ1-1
CASSMGGSTEAFF
TGTGCCAGTAGTATGGGGGGGAGCACTGAAGCTTTCTTT
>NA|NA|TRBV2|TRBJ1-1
CASSREVVMNTEAFF
TGTGCCAGCAGTAGGGAGGTTGTCATGAACACTGAAGCTTTCTTT
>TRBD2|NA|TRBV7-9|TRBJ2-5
CASSRGGGETQYF
TGTGCCAGCAGCCGCGGGGGGGGAGAGACCCAGTACTTC
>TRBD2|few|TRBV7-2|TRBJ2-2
CASSSGLAAGELFF
TGTGCCAGCAGCTCGGGACTAGCGGCCGGGGAGCTGTTTTTT
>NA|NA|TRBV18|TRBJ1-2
CASSPGEANYGYTF
TGTGCCAGCTCACCGGGCGAAGCTAACTATGGCTACACCTTC
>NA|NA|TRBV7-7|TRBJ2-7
CASSFTEDYEQYF
TGTGCTAGCAGCTTTACAGAGGACTACGAGCAGTACTTC
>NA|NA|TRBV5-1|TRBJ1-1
CASSLDPMNTEAFF
TGCGCCAGCAGCTTGGACCCTATGAACACTGAAGCTTTCTTT
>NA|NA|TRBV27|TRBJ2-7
CASSLTRQSIRYF
TGTGCCAGCAGTTTAACCCGACAGTCCATCAGGTACTTC
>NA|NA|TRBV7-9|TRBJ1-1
CASSSPARVGGTEAFF
TGTGCCAGCAGCTCCCCTGCGAGGGTGGGAGGCACTGAAGCTTTCTTT
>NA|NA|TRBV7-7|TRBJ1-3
CASSLGADTIYF
TGTGCTAGCAGCTTAGGGGCGGACACCATATATTTT
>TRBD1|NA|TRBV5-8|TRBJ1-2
CASSLSGQGPFYGYTF
TGTGCCAGCAGCTTGTCCGGACAGGGCCCGTTCTATGGCTACACCTTC
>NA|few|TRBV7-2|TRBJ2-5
CASSFVGEARETQYF
TGTGCCAGCAGCTTCGTTGGGGAGGCGCGGGAGACCCAGTACTTC
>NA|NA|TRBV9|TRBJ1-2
CASSGYGYTF
TGTGCCAGCAGCGGCTATGGCTACACCTTC
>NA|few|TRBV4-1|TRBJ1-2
CASSQYGENYGYTF
TGCGCCAGCAGCCAATATGGGGAGAACTATGGCTACACCTTC
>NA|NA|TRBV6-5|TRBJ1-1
CASSYQGEFTEAFF
TGTGCCAGCAGTTACCAGGGCGAATTCACTGAAGCTTTCTTT
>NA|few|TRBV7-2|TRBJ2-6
CASSLGSTGANVLTF
TGTGCCAGCAGCTTAGGATCTACTGGGGCCAACGTCCTGACTTTC
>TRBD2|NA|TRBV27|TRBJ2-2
CASSLVLAVNTGELFF
TGTGCCAGCAGTTTAGTGCTAGCGGTGAACACCGGGGAGCTGTTTTTT
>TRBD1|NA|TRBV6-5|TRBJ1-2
CASSYSRTGGGYGYTF
TGTGCCAGCAGTTACTCGAGGACAGGGGGCGGTTATGGCTACACCTTC
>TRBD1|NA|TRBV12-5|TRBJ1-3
CASGLVGGSSGNTIYF
TGTGCTAGTGGTTTGGTAGGGGGCTCCTCTGGAAACACCATATATTTT
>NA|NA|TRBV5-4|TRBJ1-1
CASSLAAGVNTEAFF
TGTGCCAGCAGCTTGGCCGCAGGGGTAAACACTGAAGCTTTCTTT
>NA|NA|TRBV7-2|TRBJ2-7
CASSLAGSLPYEQYF
TGTGCCAGCAGCTTAGCGGGGAGTCTTCCCTACGAGCAGTACTTC
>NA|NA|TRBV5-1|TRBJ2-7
CASSLDGYEQYF
TGCGCCAGCAGCTTGGACGGCTACGAGCAGTACTTC
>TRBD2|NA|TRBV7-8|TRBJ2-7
CASSRTSAYEQYF
TGTGCCAGCAGCCGAACTAGCGCCTACGAGCAGTACTTC
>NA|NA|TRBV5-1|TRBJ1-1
CASSLAGDDAEAFF
TGCGCCAGCAGCTTGGCGGGTGACGACGCTGAAGCTTTCTTT
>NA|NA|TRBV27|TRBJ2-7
CASSSTRLGEQYF
TGTGCCAGCAGTTCAACCAGGCTGGGCGAGCAGTACTTC
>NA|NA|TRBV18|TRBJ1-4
CASSQGFNEKLFF
TGTGCCAGCTCACAAGGGTTCAATGAAAAACTGTTTTTT
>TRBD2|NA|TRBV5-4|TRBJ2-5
CASRTGLVEETQYF
TGTGCCAGCAGAACGGGACTAGTGGAAGAGACCCAGTACTTC
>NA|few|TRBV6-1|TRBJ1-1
CASRWAEAFF
TGTGCCAGCCGCTGGGCTGAAGCTTTCTTT
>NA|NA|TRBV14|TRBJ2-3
CASSLSSTDTQYF
TGTGCCAGCAGCCTCAGTTCCACAGATACGCAGTATTTT
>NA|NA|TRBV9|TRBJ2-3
CASNIGTGTDTQYF
TGTGCCAGCAATATCGGGACTGGCACAGATACGCAGTATTTT
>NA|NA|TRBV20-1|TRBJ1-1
CSVPADTEAFF
TGCAGTGTTCCGGCAGACACTGAAGCTTTCTTT
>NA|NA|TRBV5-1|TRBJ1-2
CASSLGTPGTNYGYTF
TGCGCCAGCAGCTTGGGAACCCCCGGGACTAACTATGGCTACACCTTC
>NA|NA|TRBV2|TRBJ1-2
CASILRTPGGYTF
TGTGCCAGCATCCTCCGGACGCCGGGTGGCTACACCTTC
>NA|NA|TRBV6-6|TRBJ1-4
CASRTRWDEKLFF
TGTGCCAGCAGGACCAGGTGGGATGAAAAACTGTTTTTT